A selection of T cell receptor beta chains follows, all from one sample in a study of cytomegalovirus exposure and HLA in healthy donors. Method: immunoSEQ multiplex PCR; TCRdb's copy keeps in-frame clones and lacks some. The sample has 160,000 or so clones; 79% are singletons. Material: PBMCs. These receptors were taken from a middle-aged man in good health and CMV-seronegative. The CDR3 runs from the conserved cysteine through the conserved F or W. D genes are given only for firm matches. Size is stated for part of the rows, as once, few or many counts, or as a class when the clone is expanded.

CDR3aa: CASSGLAKDNEQFF; CDR3nt: TGCGCCAGCAGTGGACTAGCGAAGGACAATGAGCAGTTCTTC; j_gene: TRBJ2-1; abundance: .; v_gene: TRBV10-2; d_gene: TRBD2
CDR3aa: CASSASHPSDRQETQYF; CDR3nt: TGTGCCAGCAGTGCCTCCCATCCCTCGGACAGACAAGAGACCCAGTACTTC; j_gene: TRBJ2-5; abundance: .; v_gene: TRBV25-1; d_gene: .
CDR3aa: CASSSQRASYEQYF; CDR3nt: TGTGCCAGCAGTTCCCAGCGGGCCTCCTACGAGCAGTACTTC; j_gene: TRBJ2-7; abundance: .; v_gene: TRBV6-5; d_gene: .
CDR3aa: CAWGRISGANGLTF; CDR3nt: TGTGCCTGGGGACGGATCTCTGGGGCCAACGGCCTGACTTTC; j_gene: TRBJ2-6; abundance: once; v_gene: TRBV30; d_gene: .
CDR3aa: CASSSGLAVETQYF; CDR3nt: TGTGCCAGCAGCTCGGGACTAGCGGTCGAGACCCAGTACTTC; j_gene: TRBJ2-5; abundance: .; v_gene: TRBV5-6; d_gene: TRBD2
CDR3aa: CASLRLEGYNEQFF; CDR3nt: TGTGCCAGCCTCAGACTAGAGGGCTACAATGAGCAGTTCTTC; j_gene: TRBJ2-1; abundance: .; v_gene: TRBV28; d_gene: .
CDR3aa: CASGSGANGLTF; CDR3nt: TGTGCCAGCGGATCTGGGGCCAACGGCCTGACTTTC; j_gene: TRBJ2-6; abundance: .; v_gene: TRBV28; d_gene: .
CDR3aa: CASSTAGDSGEQYF; CDR3nt: TGTGCCAGCAGCACAGCGGGGGACTCGGGGGAGCAGTACTTC; j_gene: TRBJ2-7; abundance: .; v_gene: TRBV7-6; d_gene: TRBD2
CDR3aa: CASSQELSGYEQFF; CDR3nt: TGTGCCAGCAGCCAAGAGTTGTCGGGGTATGAGCAGTTCTTC; j_gene: TRBJ2-1; abundance: .; v_gene: TRBV14; d_gene: .
CDR3aa: CASSPVSRPRIQAFF; CDR3nt: TGTGCCAGCAGCCCGGTTTCGAGGCCCCGGATACAAGCTTTCTTT; j_gene: TRBJ1-1; abundance: .; v_gene: TRBV2; d_gene: .
CDR3aa: CASSRDRAKTDTQYF; CDR3nt: TGTGCCAGCAGTCGGGACAGGGCAAAAACAGATACGCAGTATTTT; j_gene: TRBJ2-3; abundance: few; v_gene: TRBV2; d_gene: TRBD1
CDR3aa: CASQLASGANVLTF; CDR3nt: TGTGCCAGCCAACTAGCCTCTGGGGCCAACGTCCTGACTTTC; j_gene: TRBJ2-6; abundance: .; v_gene: TRBV5-4; d_gene: .
CDR3aa: CSALRSFQFF; CDR3nt: TGCAGTGCTCTCCGTTCCTTTCAGTTCTTC; j_gene: TRBJ2-1; abundance: few; v_gene: TRBV20-1; d_gene: .
CDR3aa: CASSPHMSNQPQHF; CDR3nt: TGTGCCAGCAGCCCTCACATGAGCAATCAGCCCCAGCATTTT; j_gene: TRBJ1-5; abundance: .; v_gene: TRBV7-8; d_gene: .
CDR3aa: CASSSGLAFGNEQFF; CDR3nt: TGCGCCAGCAGCTCCGGACTAGCGTTTGGGAATGAGCAGTTCTTC; j_gene: TRBJ2-1; abundance: .; v_gene: TRBV5-1; d_gene: TRBD2
CDR3aa: CAWSRGFGNTIYF; CDR3nt: TGTGCCTGGAGTCGAGGGTTTGGAAACACCATATATTTT; j_gene: TRBJ1-3; abundance: .; v_gene: TRBV30; d_gene: .
CDR3aa: CASSTTSGSRYEQYF; CDR3nt: TGCGCCAGCAGCACGACTAGCGGGAGTCGGTACGAGCAGTACTTC; j_gene: TRBJ2-7; abundance: .; v_gene: TRBV5-1; d_gene: TRBD2
CDR3aa: CACGRLAGETQYF; CDR3nt: TGTGCCTGCGGGAGGCTTGCGGGAGAGACCCAGTACTTC; j_gene: TRBJ2-5; abundance: once; v_gene: TRBV30; d_gene: TRBD2
CDR3aa: CTYLGLAPDTQYF; CDR3nt: TGCACCTACCTGGGACTAGCGCCAGATACGCAGTATTTT; j_gene: TRBJ2-3; abundance: .; v_gene: TRBV29-1; d_gene: TRBD2
CDR3aa: CASSGLIVARRSTDTQYF; CDR3nt: TGTGCCAGCAGTGGTTTAATCGTCGCCAGGCGAAGCACAGATACGCAGTATTTT; j_gene: TRBJ2-3; abundance: .; v_gene: TRBV2; d_gene: .
CDR3aa: CASSPSPAGNYEQYF; CDR3nt: TGTGCCAGCAGCCCTAGTCCCGCAGGGAACTACGAGCAGTACTTC; j_gene: TRBJ2-7; abundance: .; v_gene: TRBV9; d_gene: .
CDR3aa: CASSLGGYNEQFF; CDR3nt: TGTGCCAGCAGCTTAGGAGGGTACAATGAGCAGTTCTTC; j_gene: TRBJ2-1; abundance: .; v_gene: TRBV11-2; d_gene: .
CDR3aa: CASSGRQSYGYTF; CDR3nt: TGTGCCAGCAGCGGACGACAGTCATATGGCTACACCTTC; j_gene: TRBJ1-2; abundance: .; v_gene: TRBV7-8; d_gene: .
CDR3aa: CAFSQENTEAFF; CDR3nt: TGTGCCTTTAGTCAGGAGAACACTGAAGCTTTCTTT; j_gene: TRBJ1-1; abundance: few; v_gene: TRBV30; d_gene: .
CDR3aa: CASDRGHGEQYF; CDR3nt: TGTGCCAGCGACAGGGGGCACGGCGAGCAGTACTTC; j_gene: TRBJ2-7; abundance: .; v_gene: TRBV25-1; d_gene: TRBD1
CDR3aa: CASTPADRGLAGANVLTF; CDR3nt: TGTGCCAGCACCCCCGCCGACAGGGGGCTTGCTGGGGCCAACGTCCTGACTTTC; j_gene: TRBJ2-6; abundance: few; v_gene: TRBV2; d_gene: TRBD1
CDR3aa: CASSLARTGPNIQYF; CDR3nt: TGTGCCAGCAGCTTAGCTCGGACAGGTCCAAACATTCAGTACTTC; j_gene: TRBJ2-4; abundance: few; v_gene: TRBV7-8; d_gene: TRBD1
CDR3aa: CASSRETGNEQFF; CDR3nt: TGTGCCAGCAGCAGGGAGACAGGCAATGAGCAGTTCTTC; j_gene: TRBJ2-1; abundance: .; v_gene: TRBV5-4; d_gene: .
CDR3aa: CASSSETALSYEQYF; CDR3nt: TGTGCCAGCAGCTCCGAGACAGCCCTGAGCTACGAGCAGTACTTC; j_gene: TRBJ2-7; abundance: .; v_gene: TRBV13; d_gene: .
CDR3aa: CASIGLAEITGELFF; CDR3nt: TGTGCCAGTATTGGCCTAGCGGAAATCACCGGGGAGCTGTTTTTT; j_gene: TRBJ2-2; abundance: once; v_gene: TRBV19; d_gene: TRBD2
CDR3aa: CASSSPDRVQPQHF; CDR3nt: TGTGCCAGCAGTTCGCCCGACAGGGTTCAGCCCCAGCATTTT; j_gene: TRBJ1-5; abundance: .; v_gene: TRBV6-5; d_gene: TRBD1
CDR3aa: CASSESSLRTASYEQYF; CDR3nt: TGTGCCAGCAGTGAAAGCTCTTTAAGGACAGCCTCCTACGAGCAGTACTTC; j_gene: TRBJ2-7; abundance: .; v_gene: TRBV2; d_gene: .
CDR3aa: CASSLTGGLRQPQHF; CDR3nt: TGTGCCAGCAGTTTAACAGGGGGACTAAGACAGCCCCAGCATTTT; j_gene: TRBJ1-5; abundance: .; v_gene: TRBV6-6; d_gene: TRBD1
CDR3aa: CSSSSLGGNYGYTF; CDR3nt: TGTTCCAGCAGCTCCCTGGGAGGAAACTATGGCTACACCTTC; j_gene: TRBJ1-2; abundance: .; v_gene: TRBV7-9; d_gene: .
CDR3aa: CASSRAGGEKLFF; CDR3nt: TGTGCCAGCAGTCGGGCAGGGGGGGAAAAACTGTTTTTT; j_gene: TRBJ1-4; abundance: .; v_gene: TRBV25-1; d_gene: TRBD1
CDR3aa: CASSRRTGLSFF; CDR3nt: TGTGCCAGCAGCAGGAGGACAGGGCTCTCTTTCTTT; j_gene: TRBJ1-1; abundance: .; v_gene: TRBV5-8; d_gene: TRBD1
CDR3aa: CASSLRGGEEKLFF; CDR3nt: TGTGCCAGCAGCCTCCGAGGGGGTGAGGAAAAACTGTTTTTT; j_gene: TRBJ1-4; abundance: .; v_gene: TRBV7-9; d_gene: .
CDR3aa: CASSGGWRGDTEAFF; CDR3nt: TGTGCCAGCAGCGGCGGATGGAGGGGTGACACTGAAGCTTTCTTT; j_gene: TRBJ1-1; abundance: .; v_gene: TRBV7-2; d_gene: .
CDR3aa: CAWSALQGAGMSGYTF; CDR3nt: TGTGCCTGGAGTGCCCTACAGGGGGCTGGGATGTCTGGCTACACCTTC; j_gene: TRBJ1-2; abundance: .; v_gene: TRBV30; d_gene: TRBD1
CDR3aa: CASSPLDLGGGETQYF; CDR3nt: TGTGCCAGCAGTCCCTTAGATCTAGGTGGCGGAGAGACCCAGTACTTC; j_gene: TRBJ2-5; abundance: .; v_gene: TRBV27; d_gene: .
CDR3aa: CASSLDSGIQYF; CDR3nt: TGTGCCAGCAGCTTGGACTCGGGCATTCAGTACTTC; j_gene: TRBJ2-4; abundance: once; v_gene: TRBV5-4; d_gene: .
CDR3aa: CASSLDRGLETQYF; CDR3nt: TGTGCCAGCAGCTTGGACAGGGGCCTGGAGACCCAGTACTTC; j_gene: TRBJ2-5; abundance: once; v_gene: TRBV5-8; d_gene: TRBD1
CDR3aa: CASSVPGTPSQYF; CDR3nt: TGTGCCAGCAGCGTTCCGGGAACCCCATCGCAGTATTTT; j_gene: TRBJ2-3; abundance: .; v_gene: TRBV9; d_gene: .
CDR3aa: CASSLFWTGDYESNQPQHF; CDR3nt: TGTGCCAGCAGCTTATTTTGGACAGGGGACTACGAGAGCAATCAGCCCCAGCATTTT; j_gene: TRBJ1-5; abundance: .; v_gene: TRBV11-2; d_gene: TRBD1
CDR3aa: CSVVFVTAYEQYF; CDR3nt: TGCAGCGTTGTCTTCGTAACTGCCTACGAGCAGTACTTC; j_gene: TRBJ2-7; abundance: .; v_gene: TRBV29-1; d_gene: .
CDR3aa: CASSLGLQSGTDTQYF; CDR3nt: TGTGCCAGTAGTCTCGGACTTCAATCGGGAACAGATACGCAGTATTTT; j_gene: TRBJ2-3; abundance: once; v_gene: TRBV19; d_gene: .
CDR3aa: CASSLRQGIGTGELFF; CDR3nt: TGTGCCAGCAGCCTAAGACAGGGGATAGGAACCGGGGAGCTGTTTTTT; j_gene: TRBJ2-2; abundance: once; v_gene: TRBV5-6; d_gene: TRBD1
CDR3aa: CASRWAQGKTYNEQFF; CDR3nt: TGTGCCAGCAGATGGGCCCAGGGGAAAACCTACAATGAGCAGTTCTTC; j_gene: TRBJ2-1; abundance: .; v_gene: TRBV7-2; d_gene: .
CDR3aa: CASTHPGLPYNEQFF; CDR3nt: TGTGCCAGTACCCACCCGGGACTACCATACAATGAGCAGTTCTTC; j_gene: TRBJ2-1; abundance: .; v_gene: TRBV19; d_gene: TRBD2
CDR3aa: CASSRSGQGATNEKLFF; CDR3nt: TGTGCCAGCAGCCGGTCCGGACAGGGCGCAACTAATGAAAAACTGTTTTTT; j_gene: TRBJ1-4; abundance: .; v_gene: TRBV7-2; d_gene: TRBD1
CDR3aa: CSAGQGFNEQYF; CDR3nt: TGCAGCGCGGGACAGGGGTTCAACGAGCAGTACTTC; j_gene: TRBJ2-7; abundance: .; v_gene: TRBV29-1; d_gene: TRBD1
CDR3aa: CASSLTDGWREGNEQFF; CDR3nt: TGTGCCAGCAGCCTTACGGACGGGTGGCGGGAGGGAAATGAGCAGTTCTTC; j_gene: TRBJ2-1; abundance: few; v_gene: TRBV28; d_gene: TRBD2
CDR3aa: CASSFRGSPYEQYF; CDR3nt: TGTGCCAGCAGTTTTAGGGGCAGTCCCTACGAGCAGTACTTC; j_gene: TRBJ2-7; abundance: once; v_gene: TRBV27; d_gene: .
CDR3aa: CSLPTEGAGEQFF; CDR3nt: TGCAGTCTTCCAACAGAGGGCGCGGGTGAGCAGTTCTTC; j_gene: TRBJ2-1; abundance: .; v_gene: TRBV29-1; d_gene: .
CDR3aa: CASSALTGSGYGYTF; CDR3nt: TGTGCCAGCAGCGCCCTTACAGGGTCGGGCTATGGCTACACCTTC; j_gene: TRBJ1-2; abundance: .; v_gene: TRBV9; d_gene: .
CDR3aa: CASSLNRGKQPQHF; CDR3nt: TGTGCCAGCAGCTTAAACAGGGGGAAACAGCCCCAGCATTTT; j_gene: TRBJ1-5; abundance: .; v_gene: TRBV5-6; d_gene: TRBD1
CDR3aa: CASRPDSYSNQPQHF; CDR3nt: TGTGCCAGCAGGCCAGACAGTTATAGCAATCAGCCCCAGCATTTT; j_gene: TRBJ1-5; abundance: .; v_gene: TRBV28; d_gene: .
CDR3aa: CAISTGISRDTQYF; CDR3nt: TGTGCCATTTCGACAGGGATTTCCAGAGATACGCAGTATTTT; j_gene: TRBJ2-3; abundance: .; v_gene: TRBV10-3; d_gene: TRBD1
CDR3aa: CATSRDRATDTQYF; CDR3nt: TGTGCCACCAGCAGGGACAGGGCTACAGATACGCAGTATTTT; j_gene: TRBJ2-3; abundance: .; v_gene: TRBV15; d_gene: TRBD1